The T cell receptor beta chain described here comes from a study of T cell clones after liver transplantation. The overall study: Post-transplant blood was tracked for graft-donor-reactive T cell clones identified in a pre-transplant mixed lymphocyte reaction. Standard immunosuppression, with no induction, continued until 12-24 months after transplant.

Profiling relied on immunoSEQ multiplex PCR, and the TCRdb table lists in-frame clones only, not all of them. The table includes about 74,000 clones, 75% to 85% detected once. This clone came up once. The material sequenced was CD4+ T cells from blood, taken before liver transplant. This TCR was recovered from a human donor who received a liver transplant.

DNA for the CDR3: TGTGCCAGCAGCGCGCAGCAGGGGCATGGTTACGAGCAGTACTTC. Its translation is CASSAQQGHGYEQYF. This chain uses TRBV9 with TRBJ2-7, with D possibly TRBD1 on 6 matching bases. The CDR3 is 15 amino acids. The ends were cut back, 3 bases at V and 4 bases at J, with 17 bases in the middle. Germline CDR1 is SGDLS and CDR2 is YYNGEE.